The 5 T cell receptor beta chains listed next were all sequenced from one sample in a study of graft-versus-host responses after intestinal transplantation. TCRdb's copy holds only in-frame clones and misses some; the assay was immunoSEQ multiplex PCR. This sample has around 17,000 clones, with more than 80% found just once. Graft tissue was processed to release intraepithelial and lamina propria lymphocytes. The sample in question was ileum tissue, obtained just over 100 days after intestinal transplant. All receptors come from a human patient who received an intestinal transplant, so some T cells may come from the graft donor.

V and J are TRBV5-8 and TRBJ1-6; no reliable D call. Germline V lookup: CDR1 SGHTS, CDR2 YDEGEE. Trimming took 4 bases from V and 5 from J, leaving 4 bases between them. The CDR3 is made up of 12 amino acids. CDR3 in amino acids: CASSLDNSPLHF. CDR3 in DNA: TGTGCCAGCAGCCTAGATAATTCACCCCTCCACTTT.

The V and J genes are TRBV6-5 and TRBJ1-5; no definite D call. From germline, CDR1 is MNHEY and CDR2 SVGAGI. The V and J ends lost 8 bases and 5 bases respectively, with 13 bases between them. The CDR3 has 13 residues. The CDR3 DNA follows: TGTGCCAGCGCGTGGGGTTTCGATCAGCCCCAGCATTTT. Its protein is CASAWGFDQPQHF.

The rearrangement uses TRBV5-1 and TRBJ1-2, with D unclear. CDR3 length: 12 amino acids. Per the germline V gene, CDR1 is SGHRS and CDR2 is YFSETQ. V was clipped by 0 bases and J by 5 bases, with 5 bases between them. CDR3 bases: TGCGCCAGCAGCTTGGTCCGGTATGGCTACACCTTC. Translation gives CASSLVRYGYTF.

The CDR3 region is CASSLIAGTQGSSYNEQFF. The CDR3 coding sequence is TGTGCCAGCAGCTTAATAGCCGGGACGCAGGGCAGCTCCTACAATGAGCAGTTCTTC. The rearrangement joins TRBV7-3 to TRBJ2-1; D may match TRBD1 or TRBD2 (5 bases each). V lost 1 base and J 0 bases, leaving 19 bases between the germline ends. The germline V gene has CDR1 SGHTA and CDR2 FQGTGA. The CDR3 has 19 residues.

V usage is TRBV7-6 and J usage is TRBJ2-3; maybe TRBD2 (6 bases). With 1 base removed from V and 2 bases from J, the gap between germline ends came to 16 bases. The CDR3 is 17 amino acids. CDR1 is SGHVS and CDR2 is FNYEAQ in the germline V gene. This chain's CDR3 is CASSLGAGGRYTDTQYF. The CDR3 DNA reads TGTGCCAGCAGCTTAGGTGCCGGAGGGCGATACACAGATACGCAGTATTTT.